Presented here are 30 T cell receptor beta chains from one specimen sequenced in a study of multiple sclerosis patients with progressive multifocal leukoencephalopathy. Noted time point: time of PML onset. Sequenced by immunoSEQ multiplex PCR; TCRdb stores in-frame clones only, minus some. The sample carries 30,000 or so clones, roughly 87% recorded once. The sequenced sample was PBMCs, obtained from a patient treated with natalizumab. The receptors derive from a human donor with progressive multifocal leukoencephalopathy.

This chain uses TRBV5-1 with TRBJ2-3, with a tentative D call TRBD1 (5 bases). Germline V gene data show CDR1 as SGHRS and CDR2 as YFSETQ. Trimming took 0 bases from V and 5 from J, leaving 19 bases between them. The CDR3 sequence is 17 residues long. The CDR3 DNA follows: TGCGCCAGCAGCTTGGCCAGGGCTAGTGGCTTGGTAGATACGCAGTATTTT. The encoded protein is CASSLARASGLVDTQYF.

The genes are TRBV2 and TRBJ2-5; D not certain. Germline lookup yields CDR1 SNHLY and CDR2 FYNNEI. The V end lost 8 bases, the J end lost 7 bases, and 14 bases lay between the germline ends. The CDR3 spans 12 residues. Written as DNA, the CDR3 is TGTGCCAGCGGCGAACTCCCGGCGACCCAGTACTTC. Its protein is CASGELPATQYF.

V and J are TRBV27 and TRBJ2-2; D unclear. The CDR3 has 18 residues. The V end was cut by 5 bases, the J end by 2 bases, with 21 bases between. Germline V lookup: CDR1 MNHEY, CDR2 SMNVEV (reference sequence). The CDR3 DNA reads TGTGCCAGCAGTCCCCGATCCGTGGGCGAGCTTAACACCGGGGAGCTGTTTTTT. Residues: CASSPRSVGELNTGELFF.

J is TRBJ2-2 and V is TRBV7-3; tentatively, D is TRBD2 (6 bases). V lost 1 base and J lost 0, with 15 bases in between. CDR3 length: 18 residues. Germline loops: CDR1 SGHTA, CDR2 FQGTGA. CDR3 in DNA: TGTGCCAGCAGCTTAAACGGGCGGGGAACCGCGAACACCGGGGAGCTGTTTTTT. Translating it yields CASSLNGRGTANTGELFF.

The chain links TRBV28 to TRBJ1-5, with 11 bases identical to TRBD1. There are 15 residues in the CDR3. The V gene's germline CDR1 is MDHEN and CDR2 SYDVKM. Unmatched junction bases numbered 11, after V lost 10 bases and J lost 6 bases. CDR3 region: CATKIPGQGAQPQHF. In DNA, the CDR3 is TGTGCCACCAAAATACCCGGACAGGGGGCTCAGCCCCAGCATTTT. Full variable domain (remainder filled in from reference TRBV28 and TRBJ1-5): DVKVTQSSRYLVKRTGEKVFLECVQDMDHENMFWYRQDPGLGLRLIYFSYDVKMKEKGDIPEGYSVSREKKERFSLILESASTNQTSMYLCATKIPGQGAQPQHFGDGTRLSIL.

The rearrangement links TRBV10-3 to TRBJ1-2; D possibly corresponds to TRBD1 (5 bases). CDR1 ENHRY and CDR2 SYGVKD come from the germline V gene. The CDR3 is 13 amino acids. V shed 3 bases and J shed 8 bases, with 13 bases lying between them. The CDR3 DNA follows: TGTGCCATCAGTGAAAACGACAGTTCGGGCTACACCTTC. Translating it yields CAISENDSSGYTF.

The rearrangement uses TRBV27 and TRBJ2-2; TRBD1 agrees at 7 bases. There are 16 residues in the CDR3. Germline-derived CDR1 and CDR2 are MNHEY and SMNVEV (reference sequence). V shed 4 bases and J 2 bases; nucleotides not matched to a gene: 7. The CDR3: CASSSYRQGNTGELFF. DNA of the CDR3: TGTGCCAGCAGTTCTTACCGACAGGGTAACACCGGGGAGCTGTTTTTT.

V and J are TRBV6-5 and TRBJ2-7; a weak D match, TRBD2 (5 bases). The CDR3 length is 11 residues. V was pared by 5 bases and J by 3 bases, with 5 bases between. Per the germline V gene, CDR1 is MNHEY and CDR2 is SVGAGI. The CDR3 bases are TGTGCCAGCAGTGAGGGCTACGAGCAGTACTTC. It is translated as CASSEGYEQYF.

This clone was detected only once. The rearrangement uses TRBV6-5 and TRBJ2-7, with 7 bases aligning to TRBD2. The CDR3 runs 13 residues. Germline V CDR1 and CDR2: MNHEY, SVGAGI. V shed 8 bases and J 0 bases; nucleotides not matched to a gene: 4. The CDR3 loop reads CASGGGSSYEQYF. CDR3 DNA sequence: TGTGCCAGCGGGGGAGGGAGCTCCTACGAGCAGTACTTC.

The chain is built from TRBV5-1 and TRBJ1-4; no clear D. V dropped 5 bases and J dropped 8 bases, with 16 bases sitting between them. This CDR3 has 14 residues. CDR1 SGHRS and CDR2 YFSETQ come from the germline V gene. CDR3 sequence: CASRPPESGEKLFF. The CDR3 DNA is TGCGCCAGCAGACCCCCCGAGAGTGGGGAAAAACTGTTTTTT.

This clone was recorded only once. Other DNA sequences in the same sample also yield this CDR3. This chain links TRBV6-1 with TRBJ2-1; D is unresolved. The germline gives CDR1 MNHNS, CDR2 SASEGT. With 10 bases removed from V and 6 bases from J, the gap between germline ends came to 22 bases. The CDR3 is 15 amino acids. CDR3 protein: CAIIRNPFGSNEQFF. CDR3 nucleotides: TGTGCCATAATTCGAAATCCCTTCGGTTCCAATGAGCAGTTCTTC.

CDR3 loop: CAWSVGGSGNTIYF. CDR3 sequence (DNA): TGTGCCTGGAGTGTGGGGGGGAGTGGAAACACCATATATTTT. The chain combines TRBV30 with TRBJ1-3, with D perhaps matching TRBD1 (5 bases). The CDR3 extends over 14 amino acids. Trimming removed 0 bases from V and 3 bases from J, with 9 bases in between. CDR1 and CDR2 (germline): GTSNPN, SVGIG (reference sequence).

The chain employs TRBV6-5 and TRBJ2-7; 7 bases map to TRBD2. V lost 6 bases and J lost 2; bases outside the gene matches: 10. The germline V gene encodes CDR1 MNHEY and CDR2 SVGAGI. The CDR3 length is 15 residues. The DNA for the CDR3 is TGTGCCAGCAGCCATACCCCTAGCGGCCCCTACGAGCAGTACTTC. The encoded protein is CASSHTPSGPYEQYF.

V usage is TRBV11-2 and J usage is TRBJ1-1; 10 nucleotides align to TRBD1. The J segment lost 0 bases and the V segment lost 5 bases, leaving 6 bases of the junction unmatched. This CDR3 is 16 amino acids long. Per germline, CDR1 SGHAT and CDR2 FQNNGV. The CDR3 region is CASSDRDRGLNTEAFF. DNA of the CDR3: TGTGCCAGCAGCGACCGGGACAGGGGATTGAACACTGAAGCTTTCTTT.

The chain employs TRBV6-5 and TRBJ1-1; 9 bases agree with TRBD1. From germline, CDR1 is MNHEY and CDR2 SVGAGI. With V trimmed by 7 bases and J by 2 bases, 8 bases remained unmatched. The CDR3 runs to 15 residues. This CDR3 is CASTQGQGINTEAFF. The CDR3 DNA reads TGTGCCAGCACCCAAGGACAGGGGATTAACACTGAAGCTTTCTTT.

The rearrangement uses TRBV9 and TRBJ2-3; 9 nucleotides align to TRBD2. This CDR3 spans 15 amino acids. V shed 3 bases, J shed 8 bases, and the junction held 10 bases outside the gene matches. Germline V CDR1 and CDR2: SGDLS, YYNGEE. CDR3 residues: CASSASSGMGGTQYF. The CDR3 DNA is TGTGCCAGCAGCGCCTCTAGCGGGATGGGAGGTACGCAGTATTTT.

The chain recombines TRBV18 with TRBJ1-2; D possibly corresponds to TRBD1 (5 bases). Germline CDR1 KGHSH, CDR2 LQKENI. This CDR3 comprises 15 residues. Trimming stripped 4 bases from V and 2 bases from J, with 14 bases between. As DNA, the CDR3 is TGTGCCAGCTCACAAAATCCCGGGGGGAACTATGGCTACACCTTC. It encodes CASSQNPGGNYGYTF.

The chain combines TRBV9 with TRBJ2-7; 7 bases are shared with TRBD1. Trimming removed 2 bases from V and 3 bases from J; junction bases left unmatched: 5. Germline V gives CDR1 SGDLS, CDR2 YYNGEE. The CDR3 is made up of 14 amino acids. This chain's CDR3 is CASSVEGANYEQYF. Written as DNA, the CDR3 is TGTGCCAGCAGCGTTGAGGGGGCGAACTACGAGCAGTACTTC. The complete variable domain, with remaining parts taken from reference TRBV9 and TRBJ2-7, reads DSGVTQTPKHLITATGQRVTLRCSPRSGDLSVYWYQQSLDQGLQFLIQYYNGEERAKGNILERFSAQQFPDLHSELNLSSLELGDSALYFCASSVEGANYEQYFGPGTRLTVT.

This clone appeared once. The gene calls are TRBV5-1 and TRBJ2-7; 7 nucleotides match TRBD2. Trimming cost V 3 bases and J 6 bases; bases outside gene matches: 9. Per the germline V gene, CDR1 is SGHRS and CDR2 is YFSETQ. The CDR3 consists of 14 residues. Written as DNA, the CDR3 is TGCGCCAGCAGCTCTGGGAGGGTGGACCGCGAGCAGTACTTC. Its translation: CASSSGRVDREQYF.

The gene calls are TRBV5-6 and TRBJ2-1, with D unclear. CDR3 length: 15 amino acids. Trimming removed 4 bases from V and 0 bases from J, with 11 bases in between. Germline values: CDR1 SGHDT, CDR2 YYEEEE. The CDR3 sequence: CASSPGPSSYNEQFF. The CDR3 nucleotides read TGTGCCAGCAGCCCCGGCCCGAGCTCCTACAATGAGCAGTTCTTC.

V is TRBV4-1 and J is TRBJ2-7; 7 nucleotides line up with TRBD2. The junction had 9 bases not matched to a gene; V was cut back by 4 bases and J by 3 bases. The CDR3 consists of 15 residues. CDR1 is MGHRA, CDR2 YSYEKL, per germline. CDR3 residues: CASSRAGLDNYEQYF. The CDR3 DNA reads TGCGCCAGCAGCCGCGCCGGACTAGACAACTACGAGCAGTACTTC.

The chain combines TRBV19 with TRBJ2-4, with D perhaps assigned TRBD1 or TRBD2 (5 bases each). Trimming shortened V by 4 bases and J by 7 bases, and 14 bases separated the two germline ends. This CDR3 is built from 14 residues. In germline, CDR1 is LNHDA, CDR2 SQIVND (reference sequence). The CDR3 sequence is CASSTQDWDNIQYF. The CDR3 DNA is TGTGCCAGTAGTACCCAGGACTGGGACAACATTCAGTACTTC.

The rearrangement links TRBV9 to TRBJ2-7; 8 bases map to TRBD2. V was clipped by 4 bases and J by 6 bases; unmatched bases: 9. CDR3 length: 14 amino acids. In germline, CDR1 is SGDLS, CDR2 YYNGEE. This CDR3 reads CASSPRGGSAEQYF. CDR3 nucleotides: TGTGCCAGCAGCCCCCGGGGGGGTAGCGCCGAGCAGTACTTC.

The chain joins TRBV4-1 to TRBJ2-3; D unclear. Germline-derived CDR1 and CDR2 are MGHRA and YSYEKL. V was clipped by 0 bases and J by 2 bases, with 12 bases between them. There are 16 residues in the CDR3. Here the CDR3 DNA reads TGCGCCAGCAGCCAAGATAAGGAAGGGTCCACAGATACGCAGTATTTT. This encodes CASSQDKEGSTDTQYF.

V gene TRBV4-3 combines with J gene TRBJ2-2; D may be TRBD2 (6 bases). Germline CDR1 LGHNA, CDR2 YSLEER. This CDR3 comprises 17 residues. The ends were cut back, 0 bases at V and 0 bases at J, with 11 bases in the middle. The CDR3 DNA is TGCGCCAGCAGCCAAGATCGGGGGACGGCGAACACCGGGGAGCTGTTTTTT. Translated: CASSQDRGTANTGELFF.

Concerning this clone itself: The sample carries other DNA sequences with the same CDR3. The chain has TRBV5-4 and TRBJ2-2; TRBD2 agrees at 12 bases. The CDR3 spans 17 residues. In germline, CDR1 is SGHNT, CDR2 YYREEE (reference sequence). Germline trimming cut 3 bases from V and 6 bases from J; bases unmatched to any gene: 9. In DNA form, the CDR3 reads TGTGCCAGCAGCTCCGGACTAGCGGGAAAAAACGCCGGGGAGCTGTTTTTT. It is translated as CASSSGLAGKNAGELFF.

The rearrangement joins TRBV30 to TRBJ1-2; 7 positions agree with TRBD1. Germline-derived CDR1 and CDR2 are GTSNPN and SVGIG (reference sequence). The V segment lost 3 bases and the J segment 6 bases; nucleotides outside the gene matches: 7. This CDR3 has 13 residues. CDR3 DNA: TGTGCCTGGAGAAGCGCAGGGGGGAATGGCTACACCTTC. Amino acid sequence: CAWRSAGGNGYTF.

The chain's CDR3 is CASSLRERTGELFF. The CDR3, as DNA: TGTGCCAGCAGCCTCCGCGAGCGGACCGGGGAGCTGTTTTTT. The chain employs TRBV2 and TRBJ2-2; weak D call: TRBD2 (5 bases). The CDR3 spans 14 residues. Trimming shortened V by 6 bases and J by 5 bases, and 13 bases separated the two germline ends. Germline CDR1 SNHLY, CDR2 FYNNEI.

This sequence joins TRBV5-8 and TRBJ2-2; no clear D gene. The V end lost 0 bases, the J end lost 7 bases, and 4 bases lay between the germline ends. Germline V gene lookup returns CDR1 SGHTS and CDR2 YDEGEE. The CDR3 has 12 residues. Here the CDR3 reads CASSLVLGELFF. CDR3 bases: TGTGCCAGCAGCTTGGTTCTCGGGGAGCTGTTTTTT.

V is TRBV12-2 and J is TRBJ2-7; TRBD1, the table's D call, lacks a check against the DNA. TRBV12-2 is tagged as a pseudogene. The CDR3 sequence is 18 residues long. The CDR3 DNA reads TGTGCAAGTCGCTTTCCCCGATCGGCAGGCGTCTTATCCTACGAGCAGTACTTC. It specifies CASRFPRSAGVLSYEQYF.